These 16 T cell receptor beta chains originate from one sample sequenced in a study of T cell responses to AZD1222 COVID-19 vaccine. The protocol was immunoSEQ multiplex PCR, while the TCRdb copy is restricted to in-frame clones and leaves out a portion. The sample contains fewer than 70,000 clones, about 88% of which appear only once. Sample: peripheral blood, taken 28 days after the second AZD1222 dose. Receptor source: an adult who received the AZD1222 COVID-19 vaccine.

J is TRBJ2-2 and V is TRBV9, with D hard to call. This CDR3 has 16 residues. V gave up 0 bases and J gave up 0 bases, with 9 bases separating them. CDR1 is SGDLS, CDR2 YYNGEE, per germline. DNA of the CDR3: TGTGCCAGCAGCGTAGCGGTCAGCCCGAACACCGGGGAGCTGTTTTTT. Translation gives CASSVAVSPNTGELFF.

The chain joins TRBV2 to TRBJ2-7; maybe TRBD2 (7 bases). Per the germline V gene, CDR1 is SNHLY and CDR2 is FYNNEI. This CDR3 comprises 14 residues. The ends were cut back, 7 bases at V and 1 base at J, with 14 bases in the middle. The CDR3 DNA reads TGTGCCAGCAAGCAGGGGACTACGTCCTACGAGCAGTACTTC. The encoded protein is CASKQGTTSYEQYF. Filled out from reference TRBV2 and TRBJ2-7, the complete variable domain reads EPEVTQTPSHQVTQMGQEVILRCVPISNHLYFYWYRQILGQKVEFLVSFYNNEISEKSEIFDDQFSVERPDGSNFTLKIRSTKLEDSAMYFCASKQGTTSYEQYFGPGTRLTVT.

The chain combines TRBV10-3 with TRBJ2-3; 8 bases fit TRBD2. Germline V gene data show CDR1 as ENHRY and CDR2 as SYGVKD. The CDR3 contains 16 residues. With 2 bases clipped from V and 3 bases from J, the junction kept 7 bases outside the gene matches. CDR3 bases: TGTGCCATCAGTGAGGGGACTAGGGTGGGGACAGATACGCAGTATTTT. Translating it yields CAISEGTRVGTDTQYF.

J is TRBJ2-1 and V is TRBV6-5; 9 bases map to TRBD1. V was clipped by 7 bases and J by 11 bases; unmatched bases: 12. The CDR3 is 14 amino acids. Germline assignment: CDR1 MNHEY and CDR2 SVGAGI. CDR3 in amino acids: CASKGTGLMNKQFF. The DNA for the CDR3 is TGTGCCAGCAAGGGGACAGGGCTTATGAATAAGCAGTTCTTC.

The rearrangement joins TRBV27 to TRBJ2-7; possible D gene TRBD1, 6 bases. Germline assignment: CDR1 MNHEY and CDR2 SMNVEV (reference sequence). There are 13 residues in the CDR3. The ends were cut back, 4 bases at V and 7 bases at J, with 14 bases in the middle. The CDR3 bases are TGTGCCAGCAGTTGGGGGCGCGGATGGGAGCAGTACTTC. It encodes CASSWGRGWEQYF.

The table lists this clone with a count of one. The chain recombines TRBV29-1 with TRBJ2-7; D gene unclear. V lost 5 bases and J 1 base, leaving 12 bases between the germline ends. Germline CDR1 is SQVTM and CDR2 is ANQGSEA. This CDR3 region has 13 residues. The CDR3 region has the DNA TGCAGCGTTAGGAGACAAGGATCCTACGAGCAGTACTTC. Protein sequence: CSVRRQGSYEQYF.

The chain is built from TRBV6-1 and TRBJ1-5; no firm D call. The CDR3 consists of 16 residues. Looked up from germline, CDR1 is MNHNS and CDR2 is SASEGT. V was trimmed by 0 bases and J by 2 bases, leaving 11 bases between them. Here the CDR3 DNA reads TGTGCCAGCAGTGAAGCGGCCCAAGCGGGCAATCAGCCCCAGCATTTT. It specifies CASSEAAQAGNQPQHF.

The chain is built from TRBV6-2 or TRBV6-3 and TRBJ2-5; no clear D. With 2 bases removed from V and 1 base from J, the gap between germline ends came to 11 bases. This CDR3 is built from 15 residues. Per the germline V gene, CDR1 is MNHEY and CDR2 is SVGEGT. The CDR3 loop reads CASSYAVLAQETQYF. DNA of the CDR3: TGTGCCAGCAGTTACGCTGTTTTAGCCCAAGAGACCCAGTACTTC.

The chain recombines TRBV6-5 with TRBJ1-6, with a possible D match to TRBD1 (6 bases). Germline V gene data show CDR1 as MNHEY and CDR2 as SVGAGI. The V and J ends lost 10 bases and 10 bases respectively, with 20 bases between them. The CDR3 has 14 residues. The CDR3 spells CATVLDRNLSPLHF. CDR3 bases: TGTGCCACCGTTCTCGACAGGAACCTCTCACCCCTCCACTTT.

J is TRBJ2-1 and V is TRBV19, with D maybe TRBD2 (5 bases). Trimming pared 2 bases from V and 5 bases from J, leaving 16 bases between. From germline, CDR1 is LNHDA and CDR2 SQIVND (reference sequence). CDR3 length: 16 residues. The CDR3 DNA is TGTGCCAGTAGTATAAGGAGGCAGGACCGAAACAATGAGCAGTTCTTC. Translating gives CASSIRRQDRNNEQFF.

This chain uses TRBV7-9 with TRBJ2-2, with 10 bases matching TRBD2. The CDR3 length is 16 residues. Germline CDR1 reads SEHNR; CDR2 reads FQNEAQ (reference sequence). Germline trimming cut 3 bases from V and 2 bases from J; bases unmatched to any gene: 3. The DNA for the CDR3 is TGTGCCAGCAGCTTGCTAGCGGGGGCTAACACCGGGGAGCTGTTTTTT. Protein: CASSLLAGANTGELFF.

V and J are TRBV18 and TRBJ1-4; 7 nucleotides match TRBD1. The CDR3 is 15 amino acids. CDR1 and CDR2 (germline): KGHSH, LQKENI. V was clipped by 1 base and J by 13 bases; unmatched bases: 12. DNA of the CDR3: TGTGCCAGCTCACCACGCCCCGGACAGGCCGATATACTGTTTTTT. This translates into CASSPRPGQADILFF.

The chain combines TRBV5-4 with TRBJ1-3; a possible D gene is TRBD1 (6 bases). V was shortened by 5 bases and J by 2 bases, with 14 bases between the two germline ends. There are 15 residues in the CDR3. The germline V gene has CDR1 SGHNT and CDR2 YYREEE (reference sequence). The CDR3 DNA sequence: TGTGCCAGCAGTTGGGCAGGGGATCCTGGAAACACCATATATTTT. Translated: CASSWAGDPGNTIYF.

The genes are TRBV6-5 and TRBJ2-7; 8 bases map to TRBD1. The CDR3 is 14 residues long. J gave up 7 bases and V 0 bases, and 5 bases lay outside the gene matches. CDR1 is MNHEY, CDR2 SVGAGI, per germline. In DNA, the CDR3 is TGTGCCAGCAGTTACTCAGGACAGGGTAGAGAGCAGTACTTC. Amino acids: CASSYSGQGREQYF.

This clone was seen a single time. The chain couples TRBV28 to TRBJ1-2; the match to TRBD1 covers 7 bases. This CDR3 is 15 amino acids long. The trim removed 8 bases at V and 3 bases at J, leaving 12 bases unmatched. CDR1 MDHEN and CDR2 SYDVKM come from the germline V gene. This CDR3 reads CASGTTGEAYYGYTF. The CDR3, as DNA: TGTGCCAGCGGAACCACAGGGGAGGCGTACTATGGCTACACCTTC.

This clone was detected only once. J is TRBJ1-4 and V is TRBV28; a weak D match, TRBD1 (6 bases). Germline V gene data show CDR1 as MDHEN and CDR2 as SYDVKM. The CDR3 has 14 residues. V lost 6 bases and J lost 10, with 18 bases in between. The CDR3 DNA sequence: TGTGCCAGCAGCCCCGTGGCGGGGGCGGGAAAACTGTTTTTT. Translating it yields CASSPVAGAGKLFF.